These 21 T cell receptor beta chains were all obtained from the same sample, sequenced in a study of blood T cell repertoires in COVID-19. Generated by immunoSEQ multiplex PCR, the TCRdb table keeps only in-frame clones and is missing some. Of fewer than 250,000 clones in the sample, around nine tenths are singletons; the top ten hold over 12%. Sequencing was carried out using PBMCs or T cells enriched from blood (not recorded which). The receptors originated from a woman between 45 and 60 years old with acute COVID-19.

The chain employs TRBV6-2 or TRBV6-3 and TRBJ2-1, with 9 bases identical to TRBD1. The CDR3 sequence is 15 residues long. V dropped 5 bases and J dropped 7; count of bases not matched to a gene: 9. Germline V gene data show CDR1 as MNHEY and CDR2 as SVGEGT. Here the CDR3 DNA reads TGTGCCAGCAGTACCCTAGACAGGGGGGCAAATGAGCAGTTCTTC. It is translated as CASSTLDRGANEQFF.

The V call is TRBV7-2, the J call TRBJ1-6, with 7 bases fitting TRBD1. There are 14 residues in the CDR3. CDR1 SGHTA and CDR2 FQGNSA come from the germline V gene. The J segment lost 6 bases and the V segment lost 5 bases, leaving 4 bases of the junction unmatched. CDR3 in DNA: TGTGCCAGCAGCACCCGACAGGGTAATTCACCCCTCCACTTT. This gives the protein CASSTRQGNSPLHF.

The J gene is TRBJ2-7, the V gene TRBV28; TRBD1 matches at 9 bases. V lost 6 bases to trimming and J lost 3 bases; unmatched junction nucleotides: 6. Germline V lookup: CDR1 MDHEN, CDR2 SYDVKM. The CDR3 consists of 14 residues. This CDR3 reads CASRPNRGRYEQYF. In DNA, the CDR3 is TGTGCCAGCAGGCCTAACAGGGGGCGCTACGAGCAGTACTTC.

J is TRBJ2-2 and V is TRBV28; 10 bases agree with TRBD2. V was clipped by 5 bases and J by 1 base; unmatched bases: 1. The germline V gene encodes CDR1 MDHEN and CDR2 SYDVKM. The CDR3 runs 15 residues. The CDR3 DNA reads TGTGCCAGCAGTCGGACTAGCGGGAACACCGGGGAGCTGTTTTTT. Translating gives CASSRTSGNTGELFF.

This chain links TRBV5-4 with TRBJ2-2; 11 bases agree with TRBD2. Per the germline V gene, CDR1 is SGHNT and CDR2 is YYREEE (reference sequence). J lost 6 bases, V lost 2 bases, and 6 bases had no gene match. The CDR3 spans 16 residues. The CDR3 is CASSFKTSGIAGELFF. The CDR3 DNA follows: TGTGCCAGCAGCTTCAAGACTAGCGGGATCGCCGGGGAGCTGTTTTTT.

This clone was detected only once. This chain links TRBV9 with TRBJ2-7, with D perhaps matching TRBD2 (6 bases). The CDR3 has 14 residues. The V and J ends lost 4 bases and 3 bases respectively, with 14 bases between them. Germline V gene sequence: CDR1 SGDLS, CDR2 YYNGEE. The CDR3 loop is CASSPWDSVYEQYF. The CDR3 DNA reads TGTGCCAGCAGCCCCTGGGACTCAGTCTACGAGCAGTACTTC.

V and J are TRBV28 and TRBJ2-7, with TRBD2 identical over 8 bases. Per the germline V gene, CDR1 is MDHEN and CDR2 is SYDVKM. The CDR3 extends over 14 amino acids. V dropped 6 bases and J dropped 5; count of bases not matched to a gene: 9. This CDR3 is CASSRGLARHEQYF. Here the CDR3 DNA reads TGTGCCAGCAGCCGCGGACTAGCTCGTCACGAGCAGTACTTC.

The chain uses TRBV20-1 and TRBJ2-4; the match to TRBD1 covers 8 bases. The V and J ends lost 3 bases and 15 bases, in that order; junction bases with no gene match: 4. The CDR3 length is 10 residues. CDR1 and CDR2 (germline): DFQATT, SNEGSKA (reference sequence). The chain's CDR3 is CSASGQGLYF. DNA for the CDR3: TGCAGTGCTAGCGGACAGGGACTGTACTTC.

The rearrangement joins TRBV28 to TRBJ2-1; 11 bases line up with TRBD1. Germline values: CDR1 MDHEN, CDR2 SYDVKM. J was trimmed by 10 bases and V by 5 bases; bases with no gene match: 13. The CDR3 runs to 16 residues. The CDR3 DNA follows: TGTGCCAGCAGTGCGGGACAGGGGGGGGGTAGTCGAGAGCAGTTCTTC. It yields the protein CASSAGQGGGSREQFF.

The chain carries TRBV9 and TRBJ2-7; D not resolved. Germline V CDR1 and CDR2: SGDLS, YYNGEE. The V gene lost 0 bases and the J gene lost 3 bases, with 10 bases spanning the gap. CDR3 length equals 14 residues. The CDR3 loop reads CASSVGGQNYEQYF. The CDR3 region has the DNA TGTGCCAGCAGCGTAGGAGGTCAGAACTACGAGCAGTACTTC. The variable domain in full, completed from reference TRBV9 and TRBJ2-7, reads DSGVTQTPKHLITATGQRVTLRCSPRSGDLSVYWYQQSLDQGLQFLIQYYNGEERAKGNILERFSAQQFPDLHSELNLSSLELGDSALYFCASSVGGQNYEQYFGPGTRLTVT.

CDR3 coding DNA: TGTGCCACCAGCAGAGATCACAACAATCAGCCCCAGCATTTT. It yields the protein CATSRDHNNQPQHF. The chain couples TRBV15 to TRBJ1-5; D is unresolved. There are 14 residues in the CDR3. Germline V CDR1 and CDR2: LNHNV, YYDKDF (reference sequence). Trimming cost V 0 bases and J 3 bases, with 6 bases left between them.

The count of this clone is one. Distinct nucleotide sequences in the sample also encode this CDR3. CDR3 residues: CASSLTGDEQYF. For the CDR3, the DNA is TGCGCCAGCAGCTTGACGGGGGACGAGCAGTACTTC. This chain uses TRBV5-1 with TRBJ2-7, with a tentative D call TRBD2 (6 bases). The V end was cut by 1 base, the J end by 5 bases, with 7 bases between. The CDR3 spans 12 residues. CDR1 SGHRS and CDR2 YFSETQ come from the germline V gene.

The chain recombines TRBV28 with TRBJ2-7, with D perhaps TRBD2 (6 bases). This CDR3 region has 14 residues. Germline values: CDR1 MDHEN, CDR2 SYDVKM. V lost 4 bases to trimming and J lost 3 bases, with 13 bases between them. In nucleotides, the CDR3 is TGTGCCAGCAGTTACCACCCGACTAGCTACGAGCAGTACTTC. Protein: CASSYHPTSYEQYF.

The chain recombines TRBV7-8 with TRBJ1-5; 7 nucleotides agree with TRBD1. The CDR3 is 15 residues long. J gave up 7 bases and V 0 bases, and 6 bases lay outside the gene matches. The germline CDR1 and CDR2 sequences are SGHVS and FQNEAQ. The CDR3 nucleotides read TGTGCCAGCAGCTTAGCAGGGGGCGCGGGACAGCCCCAGCATTTT. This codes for CASSLAGGAGQPQHF.

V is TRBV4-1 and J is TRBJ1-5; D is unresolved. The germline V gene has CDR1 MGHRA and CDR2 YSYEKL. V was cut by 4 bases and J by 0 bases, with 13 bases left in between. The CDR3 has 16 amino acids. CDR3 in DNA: TGCGCCAGCAGCCGAGGAGGGAGTGATAGCAATCAGCCCCAGCATTTT. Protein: CASSRGGSDSNQPQHF.

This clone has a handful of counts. The CDR3 here is CASSDPGQGRETQYF. The CDR3 DNA follows: TGTGCCAGCAGTGACCCGGGACAGGGGAGAGAGACCCAGTACTTC. The chain is built from TRBV6-1 and TRBJ2-5, with 10 bases identical to TRBD1. J lost 4 bases, V lost 3 bases, and 5 bases had no gene match. The length of the CDR3 is 15 residues. The germline CDR1 and CDR2 sequences are MNHNS and SASEGT.

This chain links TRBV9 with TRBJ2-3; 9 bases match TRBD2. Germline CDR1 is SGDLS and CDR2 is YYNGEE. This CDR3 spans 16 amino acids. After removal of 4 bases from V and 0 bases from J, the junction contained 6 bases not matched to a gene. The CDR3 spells CASSPFSGSSTDTQYF. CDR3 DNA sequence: TGTGCCAGCAGCCCTTTTAGCGGGAGTAGCACAGATACGCAGTATTTT.

The CDR3 nucleotides are TGTGCCAGCAGCGTAGGACTCGGTGAAAGCTCCTACGAGCAGTACTTC. This codes for CASSVGLGESSYEQYF. V gene TRBV9 combines with J gene TRBJ2-7, with unresolved D. In germline, CDR1 is SGDLS, CDR2 YYNGEE. CDR3 length: 16 amino acids. Trimming pared 0 bases from V and 0 bases from J, leaving 13 bases between. Filled out from reference TRBV9 and TRBJ2-7, the complete variable domain reads DSGVTQTPKHLITATGQRVTLRCSPRSGDLSVYWYQQSLDQGLQFLIQYYNGEERAKGNILERFSAQQFPDLHSELNLSSLELGDSALYFCASSVGLGESSYEQYFGPGTRLTVT.

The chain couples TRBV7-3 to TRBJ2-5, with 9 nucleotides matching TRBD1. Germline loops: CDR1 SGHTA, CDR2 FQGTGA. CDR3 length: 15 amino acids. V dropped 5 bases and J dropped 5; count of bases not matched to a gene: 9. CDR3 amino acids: CASSPLLGQGETQYF. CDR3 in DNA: TGTGCCAGCAGCCCCCTTTTAGGACAGGGGGAGACCCAGTACTTC.

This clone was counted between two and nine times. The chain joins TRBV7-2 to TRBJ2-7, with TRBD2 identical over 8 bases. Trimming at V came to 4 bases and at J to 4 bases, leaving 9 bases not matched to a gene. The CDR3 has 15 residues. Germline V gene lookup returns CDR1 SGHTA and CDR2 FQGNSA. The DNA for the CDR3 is TGTGCCAGCAGCTCCGAAAGCGGGAGAGGGTACGAGCAGTACTTC. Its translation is CASSSESGRGYEQYF.

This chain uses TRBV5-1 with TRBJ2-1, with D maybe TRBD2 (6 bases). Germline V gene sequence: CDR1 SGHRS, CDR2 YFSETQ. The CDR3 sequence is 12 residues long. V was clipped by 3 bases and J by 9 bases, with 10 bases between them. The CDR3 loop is CASSWEASEQFF. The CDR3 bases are TGCGCCAGCAGCTGGGAGGCAAGTGAGCAGTTCTTC.